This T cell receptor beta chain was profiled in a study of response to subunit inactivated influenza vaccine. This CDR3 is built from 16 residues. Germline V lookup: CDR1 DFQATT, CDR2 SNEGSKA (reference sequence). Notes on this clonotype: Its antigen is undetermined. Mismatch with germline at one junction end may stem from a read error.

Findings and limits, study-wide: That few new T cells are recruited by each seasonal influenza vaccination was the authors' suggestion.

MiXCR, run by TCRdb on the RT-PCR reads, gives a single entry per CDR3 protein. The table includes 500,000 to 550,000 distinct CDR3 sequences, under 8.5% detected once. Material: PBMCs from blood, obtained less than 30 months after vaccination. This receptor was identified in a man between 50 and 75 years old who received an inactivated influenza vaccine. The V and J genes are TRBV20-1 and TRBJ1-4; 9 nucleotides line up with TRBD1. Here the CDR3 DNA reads TGCAGTGCTAGAGGAGGACAGGGGCGAACTAATGAAAACCTGTTTTTT. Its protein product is CSARGGQGRTNENLFF.